This paragraph reports one T cell receptor beta chain. This clonotype was counted many times. The specificity of this receptor is unknown. No quality values exist for individual bases; no much larger clone is one base distant. This sample stems from a study of molecular identifiers for immune sequencing clone quantification (dated by TCRdb to 2017 to 2018). About the investigation overall: For a replicate experiment, the RNA from either around 20,000 or 99,000 naive CD8 T cells was divided into five aliquots, and four of those aliquots went on to sequencing. This methods study benchmarked molecular-identifier clustering-based TCR repertoire sequencing (MIDCIRS) and TCR RNA copy counting, using CD8 T cells to do so. Paper-wide results and their limitations: Highly expanded clone sizes could be underestimated if identical TCR molecules share a barcode. Spiked-in Jurkat TCR RNA (about 10 copies' worth), which is not part of the donor repertoire, was contained in the naive libraries. Modeling indicated around 3 TCR RNA copies recovered per cell, compared with 9 to 10 by digital PCR, which implies a capture efficiency of approximately 30%. Spiked-in Jurkat TCR RNA equal to a single cell's worth was reported to be detectable even within 1,100,000 naive CD8 T cells. Clones above 20 RNA copies held over 99% of molecules in CMV-specific effector cells but under 1% in naive cells. Without barcode sub-clustering, chimeric consensus sequences inflated TCR diversity; chimeras reached as high as 47%.

From V the trimming removes 3 bases and from J it removes 0 bases, while the gene matches leave 10 bases of the junction unaccounted for. CDR1 and CDR2, looked up from the germline V gene (reference sequence), are DFQATT and SNEGSKA. The CDR3 covers 16 residues, taking in both the cysteine and the phenylalanine. Left in the record is the CDR3 DNA by itself, 48 bases read in frame from the first base. Receptors were amplified or captured by PCR. Data came from a NextSeq 500. Preparation of bulk TCR libraries followed a previously described approach, with the TCR primers listed in Table S5. Total RNA was purified with the Qiagen AllPrep DNA/RNA kit. Before analysis, reads from multiple sequencing runs of the same library were pooled. In the original analysis: Reads were retained only if an exact TCR constant sequence was present, and the retained reads were trimmed to 150 nt and grouped according to their 12-nt molecular barcodes. Reads in each barcode group were sub-clustered using a 15% Levenshtein threshold, and a quality-weighted consensus sequence was built for each RNA molecule. Non-functional sequences were removed, as were lower-count sequences one edit away from another. On the basis of fitting two negative binomial distributions, barcode sub-clusters with fewer than 20% of the maximum read count were discarded. TCRdb trimmed public reads at Q25 via fastp, called clones via MiXCR and kept in-frame beta chains. Rows matching on CDR3 protein sequence are summarized as one entry with the most common DNA and genes. TCRdb's processing, not the study's, gives the V and J calls here. The sample table lists a few hundred thousand distinct CDR3 sequences, around 23% of them with a count of one. 0.76% of the sample rests with the top ten.

Libraries of naive CD8 T cells were generated from about 20,000 to 1,000,000 sorted cells, with 10%, 30% or 50% of the purified RNA used. On a BD FACSAria II, naive CD8 T cells were FACS-sorted as CD8+CD4-CCR7+CD45RA+ and collected into RLT Plus buffer. To test detection sensitivity, Jurkat RNA equal to approximately 10 TCR copies was added to samples of roughly 17,000-1,100,000 naive CD8 T cells. CD8 T cells were enriched using RosetteSep CD8+ T Cell Enrichment Cocktail and Ficoll-Paque, and the enriched cells then underwent ACK red cell lysis. What was sequenced was naive CD8+ T cells from blood, with Jurkat cell RNA spiked in. The cell subset or site label here, explained by the study, means: FACS-sorted CD8+CD4-CCR7+CD45RA+ naive T cells. The sequence joins TRBV20-1 to TRBJ2-7; TRBD2 fits 8 bases in the junction. The clonotype was recovered from a human donor in good health. Some libraries in this study had Jurkat cell RNA spiked in. The CDR3 region: CSARMSSGGLSYEQYF. In nucleotide form, the sequence is TGCAGTGCTAGGATGAGCAGCGGGGGCCTCTCCTACGAGCAGTACTTC.